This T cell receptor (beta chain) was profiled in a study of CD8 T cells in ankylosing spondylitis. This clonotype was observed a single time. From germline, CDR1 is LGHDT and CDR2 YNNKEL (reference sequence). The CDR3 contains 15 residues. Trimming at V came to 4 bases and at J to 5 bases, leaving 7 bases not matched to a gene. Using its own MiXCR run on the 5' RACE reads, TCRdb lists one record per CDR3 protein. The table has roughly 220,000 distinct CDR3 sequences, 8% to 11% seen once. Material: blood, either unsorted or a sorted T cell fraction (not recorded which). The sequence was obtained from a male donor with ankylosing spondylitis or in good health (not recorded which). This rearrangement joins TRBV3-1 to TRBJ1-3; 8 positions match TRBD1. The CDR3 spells CASSLLRGLRNTIYF. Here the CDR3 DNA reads TGTGCCAGCAGCCTCCTCAGGGGGCTAAGAAACACCATATATTTT. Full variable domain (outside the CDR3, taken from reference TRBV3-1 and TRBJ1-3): DTAVSQTPKYLVTQMGNDKSIKCEQNLGHDTMYWYKQDSKKFLKIMFSYNNKELIINETVPNRFSPKSPDKAHLNLHINSLELGDSAVYFCASSLLRGLRNTIYFGEGSWLTVV.